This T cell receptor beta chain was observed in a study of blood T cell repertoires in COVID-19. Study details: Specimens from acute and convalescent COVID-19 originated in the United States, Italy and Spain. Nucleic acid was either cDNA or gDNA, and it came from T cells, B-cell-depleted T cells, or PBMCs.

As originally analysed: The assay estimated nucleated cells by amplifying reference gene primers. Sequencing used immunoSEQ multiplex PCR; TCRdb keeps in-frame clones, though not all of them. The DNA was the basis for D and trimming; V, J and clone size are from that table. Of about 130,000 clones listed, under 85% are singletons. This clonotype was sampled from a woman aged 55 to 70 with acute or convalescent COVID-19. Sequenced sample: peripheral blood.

The CDR3: CASSLGGISPLHF. CDR3 nucleotide sequence: TGTGCCAGTAGTCTGGGGGGAATTTCTCCCCTCCACTTT. This chain uses TRBV19 with TRBJ1-6; a possible D gene is TRBD1 (5 bases). The germline V gene encodes CDR1 LNHDA and CDR2 SQIVND (reference sequence). This CDR3 comprises 13 residues. V was pared by 5 bases and J by 13 bases, with 15 bases between. Complete variable domain (other parts from reference TRBV19 and TRBJ1-6): DGGITQSPKYLFRKEGQNVTLSCEQNLNHDAMYWYRQDPGQGLRLIYYSQIVNDFQKGDIAEGYSVSREKKESFPLTVTSAQKNPTAFYLCASSLGGISPLHFGNGTRLTVT.